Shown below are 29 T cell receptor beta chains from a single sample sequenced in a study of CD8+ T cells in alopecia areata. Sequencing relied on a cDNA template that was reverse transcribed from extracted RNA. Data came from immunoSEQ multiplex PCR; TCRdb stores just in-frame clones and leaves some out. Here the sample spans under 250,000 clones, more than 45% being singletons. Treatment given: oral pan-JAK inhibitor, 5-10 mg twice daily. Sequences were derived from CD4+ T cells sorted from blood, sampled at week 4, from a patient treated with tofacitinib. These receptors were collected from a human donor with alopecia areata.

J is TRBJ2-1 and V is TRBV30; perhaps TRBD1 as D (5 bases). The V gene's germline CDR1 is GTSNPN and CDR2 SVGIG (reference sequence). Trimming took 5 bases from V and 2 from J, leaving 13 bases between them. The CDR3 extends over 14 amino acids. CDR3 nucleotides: TGTGCCTGGTATGACAGTCAAACCTACAATGAGCAGTTCTTC. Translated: CAWYDSQTYNEQFF.

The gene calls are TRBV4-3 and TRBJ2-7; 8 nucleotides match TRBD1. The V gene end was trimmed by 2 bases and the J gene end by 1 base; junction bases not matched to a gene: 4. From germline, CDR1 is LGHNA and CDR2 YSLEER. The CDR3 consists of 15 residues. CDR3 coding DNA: TGCGCCAGCAGCCAAACCCGGGACAGGTCCTACGAGCAGTACTTC. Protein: CASSQTRDRSYEQYF.

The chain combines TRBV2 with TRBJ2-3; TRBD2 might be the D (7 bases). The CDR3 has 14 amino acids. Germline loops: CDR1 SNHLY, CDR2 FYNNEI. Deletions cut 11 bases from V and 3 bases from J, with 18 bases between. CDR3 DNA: TGTGCCGAAAAGGGGGGGCCTTGGACAGATACGCAGTATTTT. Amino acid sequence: CAEKGGPWTDTQYF.

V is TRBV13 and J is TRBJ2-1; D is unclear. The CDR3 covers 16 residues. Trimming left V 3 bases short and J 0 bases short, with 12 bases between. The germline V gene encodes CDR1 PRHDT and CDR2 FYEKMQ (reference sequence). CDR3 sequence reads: CASSFLKPNSYNEQFF. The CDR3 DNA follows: TGTGCCAGCAGCTTTCTAAAACCAAACTCCTACAATGAGCAGTTCTTC.

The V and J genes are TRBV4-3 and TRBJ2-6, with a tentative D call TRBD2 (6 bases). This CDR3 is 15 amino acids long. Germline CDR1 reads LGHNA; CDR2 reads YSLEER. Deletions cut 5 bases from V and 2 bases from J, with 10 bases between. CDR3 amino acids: CASSSGGTGANVLTF. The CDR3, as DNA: TGCGCCAGCAGCTCCGGGGGAACTGGGGCCAACGTCCTGACTTTC.

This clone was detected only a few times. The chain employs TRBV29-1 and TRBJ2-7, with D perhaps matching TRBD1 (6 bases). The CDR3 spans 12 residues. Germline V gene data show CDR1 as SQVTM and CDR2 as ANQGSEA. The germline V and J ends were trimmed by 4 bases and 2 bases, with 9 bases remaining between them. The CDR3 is CSVGNRAYEQYF. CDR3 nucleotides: TGCAGCGTTGGTAACAGGGCCTACGAGCAGTACTTC.

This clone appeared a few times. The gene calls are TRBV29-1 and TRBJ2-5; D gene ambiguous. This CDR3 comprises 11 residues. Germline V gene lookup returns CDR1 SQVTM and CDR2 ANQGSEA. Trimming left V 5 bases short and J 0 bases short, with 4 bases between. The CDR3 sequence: CSVRHQETQYF. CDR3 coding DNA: TGCAGCGTTAGGCACCAAGAGACCCAGTACTTC.

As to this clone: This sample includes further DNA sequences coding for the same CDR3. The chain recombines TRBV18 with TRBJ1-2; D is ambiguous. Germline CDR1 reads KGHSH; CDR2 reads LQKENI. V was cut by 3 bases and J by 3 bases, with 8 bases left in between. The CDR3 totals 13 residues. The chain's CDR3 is CASSPGSDYGYTF. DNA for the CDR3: TGTGCCAGCTCACCGGGAAGCGACTATGGCTACACCTTC. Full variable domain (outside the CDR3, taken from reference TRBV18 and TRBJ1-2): NAGVMQNPRHLVRRRGQEARLRCSPMKGHSHVYWYRQLPEEGLKFMVYLQKENIIDESGMPKERFSAEFPKEGPSILRIQQVVRGDSAAYFCASSPGSDYGYTFGSGTRLTVV.

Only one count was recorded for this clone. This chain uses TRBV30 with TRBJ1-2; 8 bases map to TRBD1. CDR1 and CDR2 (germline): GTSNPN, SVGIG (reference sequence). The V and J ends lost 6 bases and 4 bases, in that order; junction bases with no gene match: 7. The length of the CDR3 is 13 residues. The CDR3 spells CACDRGSGYGYTF. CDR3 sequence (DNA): TGTGCCTGCGACAGGGGATCGGGCTATGGCTACACCTTC.

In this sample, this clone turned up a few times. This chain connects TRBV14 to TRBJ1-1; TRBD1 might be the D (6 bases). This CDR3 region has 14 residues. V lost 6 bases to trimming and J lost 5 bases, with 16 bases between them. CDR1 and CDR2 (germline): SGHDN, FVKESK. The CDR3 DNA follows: TGTGCCAGCAGGCCGACAGGCCGAGGGACTGAAGCTTTCTTT. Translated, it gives CASRPTGRGTEAFF. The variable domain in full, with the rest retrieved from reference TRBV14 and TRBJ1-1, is EAGVTQFPSHSVIEKGQTVTLRCDPISGHDNLYWYRRVMGKEIKFLLHFVKESKQDESGMPNNRFLAERTGGTYSTLKVQPAELEDSGVYFCASRPTGRGTEAFFGQGTRLTVV.

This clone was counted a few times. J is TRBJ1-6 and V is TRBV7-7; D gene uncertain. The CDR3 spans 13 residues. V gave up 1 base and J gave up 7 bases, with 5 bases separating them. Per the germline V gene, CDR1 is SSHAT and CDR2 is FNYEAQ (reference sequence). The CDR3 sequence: CASSLEVNSPLHF. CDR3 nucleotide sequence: TGTGCCAGCAGCTTAGAAGTCAATTCACCCCTCCACTTT. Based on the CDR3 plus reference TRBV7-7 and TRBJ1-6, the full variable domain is GAGVSQSPRYKVTKRGQDVTLRCDPISSHATLYWYQQALGQGPEFLTYFNYEAQPDKSGLPSDRFSAERPEGSISTLTIQRTEQRDSAMYRCASSLEVNSPLHFGNGTRLTVT.

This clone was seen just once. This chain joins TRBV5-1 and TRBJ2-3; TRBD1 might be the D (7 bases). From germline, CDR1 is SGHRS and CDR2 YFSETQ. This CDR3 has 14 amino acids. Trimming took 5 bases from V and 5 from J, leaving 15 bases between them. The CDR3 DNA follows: TGCGCCAGCAGGGTGGAGGGGGCAAGAGATACGCAGTATTTT. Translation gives CASRVEGARDTQYF. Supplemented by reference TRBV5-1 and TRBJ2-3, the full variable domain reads KAGVTQTPRYLIKTRGQQVTLSCSPISGHRSVSWYQQTPGQGLQFLFEYFSETQRNKGNFPGRFSGRQFSNSRSEMNVSTLELGDSALYLCASRVEGARDTQYFGPGTRLTVL.

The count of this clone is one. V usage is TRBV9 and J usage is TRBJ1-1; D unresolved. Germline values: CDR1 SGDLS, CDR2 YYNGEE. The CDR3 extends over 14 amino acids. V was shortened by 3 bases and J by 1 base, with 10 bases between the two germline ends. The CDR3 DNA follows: TGTGCCAGCAGCGCCTATCTAGGGAACACTGAAGCTTTCTTT. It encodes CASSAYLGNTEAFF.

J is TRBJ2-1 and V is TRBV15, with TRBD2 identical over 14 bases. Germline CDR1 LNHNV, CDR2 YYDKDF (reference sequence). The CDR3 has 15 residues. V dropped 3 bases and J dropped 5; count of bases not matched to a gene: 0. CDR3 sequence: CATSRGLAGDNEQFF. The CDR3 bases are TGTGCCACCAGCAGGGGACTAGCGGGGGACAATGAGCAGTTCTTC.

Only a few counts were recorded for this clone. Written as DNA, the CDR3 is TGCAGCGTTAATACCGGGACAGCCTATGGCTACACCTTC. Residues: CSVNTGTAYGYTF. V gene TRBV29-1 combines with J gene TRBJ1-2; 7 bases agree with TRBD1. Germline values: CDR1 SQVTM, CDR2 ANQGSEA. V trimming: 5 bases; J trimming: 4 bases; junction bases outside the gene matches: 7. This CDR3 is built from 13 residues.

In DNA form, the CDR3 reads TGCGCCAGCAGCTTGGAAGGCACTGAAGCTTTCTTT. Its translation is CASSLEGTEAFF. The J gene is TRBJ1-1, the V gene TRBV5-1; D is unclear. V was cut by 0 bases and J by 4 bases, with 4 bases left in between. CDR3 length: 12 residues. Germline V CDR1 and CDR2: SGHRS, YFSETQ.

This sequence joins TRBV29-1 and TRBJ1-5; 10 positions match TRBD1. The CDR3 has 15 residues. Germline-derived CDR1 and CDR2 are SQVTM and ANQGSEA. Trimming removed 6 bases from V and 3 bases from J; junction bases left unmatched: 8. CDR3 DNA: TGCAGCGTCTCGCAGGGACAGGGGCTCAATCAGCCCCAGCATTTT. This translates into CSVSQGQGLNQPQHF.

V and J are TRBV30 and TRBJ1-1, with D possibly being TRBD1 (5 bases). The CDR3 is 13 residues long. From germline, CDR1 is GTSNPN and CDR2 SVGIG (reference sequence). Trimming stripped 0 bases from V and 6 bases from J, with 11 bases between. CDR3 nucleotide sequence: TGTGCCTGGAGTGTACTCAGCAGGGCTGAAGCTTTCTTT. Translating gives CAWSVLSRAEAFF.

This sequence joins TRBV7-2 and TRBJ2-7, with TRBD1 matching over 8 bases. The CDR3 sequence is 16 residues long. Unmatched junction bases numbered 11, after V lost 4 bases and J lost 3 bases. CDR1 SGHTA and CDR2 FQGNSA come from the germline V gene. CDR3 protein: CASSSPQGAIVYEQYF. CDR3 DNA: TGTGCCAGCAGCTCGCCCCAGGGGGCAATTGTCTACGAGCAGTACTTC.

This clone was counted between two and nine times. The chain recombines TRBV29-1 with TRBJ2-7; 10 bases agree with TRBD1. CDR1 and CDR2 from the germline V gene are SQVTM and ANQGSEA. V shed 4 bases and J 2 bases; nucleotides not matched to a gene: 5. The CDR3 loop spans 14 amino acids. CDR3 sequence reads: CSVGDRGLAYEQYF. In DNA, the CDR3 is TGCAGCGTTGGCGACAGGGGGCTTGCCTACGAGCAGTACTTC.

CDR3 bases: TGCAGCGTCTTATCAGGACTAGCGGGGGGACCCACGGATACGCAGTATTTT. Translated, it gives CSVLSGLAGGPTDTQYF. The V gene is TRBV29-1, the J gene TRBJ2-3; 14 bases align to TRBD2. The ends lost 6 bases at V and 6 bases at J; junction bases unmatched: 14. Germline V CDR1 and CDR2: SQVTM, ANQGSEA. CDR3 size: 17 residues.

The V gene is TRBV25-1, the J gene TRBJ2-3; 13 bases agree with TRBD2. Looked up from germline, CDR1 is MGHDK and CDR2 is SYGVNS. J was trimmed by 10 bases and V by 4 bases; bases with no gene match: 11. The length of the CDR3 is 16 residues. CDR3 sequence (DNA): TGTGCCAGCAGTGTCCCGGGACTAGCGGGGCCTTCAGCGCAGTATTTT. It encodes CASSVPGLAGPSAQYF.

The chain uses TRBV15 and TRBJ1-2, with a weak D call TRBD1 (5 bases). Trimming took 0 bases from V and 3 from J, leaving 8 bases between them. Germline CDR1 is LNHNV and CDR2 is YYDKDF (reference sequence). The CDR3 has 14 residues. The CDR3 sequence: CATSRDRGDYGYTF. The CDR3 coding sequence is TGTGCCACCAGCAGAGATCGAGGGGACTATGGCTACACCTTC.

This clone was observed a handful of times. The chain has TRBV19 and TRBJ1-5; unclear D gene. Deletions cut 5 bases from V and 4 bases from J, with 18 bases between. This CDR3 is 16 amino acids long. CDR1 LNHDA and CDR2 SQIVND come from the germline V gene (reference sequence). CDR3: CASSPGPPYQNQPQHF. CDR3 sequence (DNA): TGTGCCAGTAGTCCAGGACCACCTTACCAAAATCAGCCCCAGCATTTT.

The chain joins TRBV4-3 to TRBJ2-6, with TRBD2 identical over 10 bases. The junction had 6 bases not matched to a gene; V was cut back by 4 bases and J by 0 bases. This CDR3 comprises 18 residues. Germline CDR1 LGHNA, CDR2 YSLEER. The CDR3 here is CASSPSGGRFSGANVLTF. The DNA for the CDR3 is TGCGCCAGCAGCCCTAGCGGGGGCAGATTCTCTGGGGCCAACGTCCTGACTTTC.

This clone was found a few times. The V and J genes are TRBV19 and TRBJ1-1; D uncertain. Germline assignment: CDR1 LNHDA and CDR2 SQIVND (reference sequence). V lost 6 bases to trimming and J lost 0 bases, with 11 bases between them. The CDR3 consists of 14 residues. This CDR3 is CASSLSLLNTEAFF. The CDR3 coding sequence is TGTGCCAGTAGCCTGTCCCTTCTGAACACTGAAGCTTTCTTT.

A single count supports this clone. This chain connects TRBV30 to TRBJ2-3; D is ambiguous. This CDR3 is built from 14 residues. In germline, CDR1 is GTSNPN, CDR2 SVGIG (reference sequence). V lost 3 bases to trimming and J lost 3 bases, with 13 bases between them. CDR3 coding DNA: TGTGCCTGGAGCTCGGCTCTACGAACAGATACGCAGTATTTT. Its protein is CAWSSALRTDTQYF.

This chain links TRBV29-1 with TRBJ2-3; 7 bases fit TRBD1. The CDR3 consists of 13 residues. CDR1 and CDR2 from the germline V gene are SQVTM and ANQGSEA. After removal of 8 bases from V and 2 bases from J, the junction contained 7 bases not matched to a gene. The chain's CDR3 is CSTQGPLTDTQYF. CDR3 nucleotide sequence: TGCAGCACACAGGGGCCTCTCACAGATACGCAGTATTTT.

The DNA for the CDR3 is TGTGCCAGCAGACAGCCCGGGAACACTGAAGCTTTCTTT. Its protein product is CASRQPGNTEAFF. The genes are TRBV13 and TRBJ1-1; D unclear. CDR1 and CDR2 (germline): PRHDT, FYEKMQ (reference sequence). The CDR3 spans 13 residues. The V gene lost 6 bases and the J gene lost 1 base, with 9 bases spanning the gap. Full variable domain (rest looked up from reference TRBV13 and TRBJ1-1): AAGVIQSPRHLIKEKRETATLKCYPIPRHDTVYWYQQGPGQDPQFLISFYEKMQSDKGSIPDRFSAQQFSDYHSELNMSSLELGDSALYFCASRQPGNTEAFFGQGTRLTVV.